Listed below are T cell receptor beta chains from one sample, sequenced in a study of Ad26.COV2.S vaccination and SARS-CoV-2 variants. The table came from immunoSEQ multiplex PCR; TCRdb's copy has only in-frame clones and leaves some out. The sample includes about 680,000 clones, more than 80% of them seen just once. The specimen comprised peripheral blood, sampled in a trial of Ad26.COV2.S vaccine versus placebo. The receptors stem from a person aged 18-65 years who received the Ad26.COV2.S COVID-19 vaccine or a placebo. CDR3s include the opening cysteine and the closing phenylalanine or tryptophan. Each record gives: D gene, J gene, CDR3 length, clone size, V gene, CDR3 protein, CDR3 DNA. A D gene is named only where the DNA matches it firmly. Not all rows give a size; the values are once, few, many and, for expanded clones, a class.

. TRBJ1-2 15 . TRBV19 CASSIKGDGYYGYTF TGTGCCAGTAGTATAAAAGGGGACGGATACTATGGCTACACCTTC
. TRBJ2-3 13 . TRBV5-6 CASSLPGADTQYF TGTGCCAGCAGTTTACCTGGGGCAGATACGCAGTATTTT
. TRBJ2-5 13 . TRBV30 CAWSVTERETQYF TGTGCCTGGAGTGTTACTGAGAGGGAGACCCAGTACTTC
TRBD2 TRBJ2-1 17 . TRBV7-9 CASSLDSGGLAGVQQFF TGTGCCAGCAGCTTAGATTCAGGAGGGCTAGCGGGAGTTCAGCAGTTCTTC
. TRBJ1-5 14 . TRBV27 CASGMRQGTKPQHF TGTGCCAGCGGAATGAGGCAGGGGACCAAGCCCCAGCATTTT
. TRBJ2-7 11 . TRBV5-8 CASSPTYEQYF TGTGCCAGCAGCCCTACCTACGAGCAGTACTTC
TRBD1 TRBJ2-7 13 . TRBV25-1 CASSYRGNYEQYF TGTGCCAGCAGCTACAGGGGCAACTACGAGCAGTACTTC
TRBD2 TRBJ2-1 17 . TRBV7-2 CASSSGLAGGYSNEQFF TGTGCCAGCAGCTCGGGACTAGCGGGAGGGTATAGCAATGAGCAGTTCTTC
. TRBJ2-1 12 . TRBV4-1 CASSQGMNEQFF TGCGCCAGCAGCCAAGGCATGAATGAGCAGTTCTTC
TRBD2 TRBJ2-4 18 . TRBV29-1 CSVAMSSGRSGAKNIQYF TGCAGCGTTGCGATGTCTAGCGGGAGATCCGGGGCCAAAAACATTCAGTACTTC
TRBD2 TRBJ2-3 17 . TRBV24-1 CATSDTGVAGSPDTQYF TGTGCCACCAGTGATACCGGGGTAGCGGGCAGTCCAGATACGCAGTATTTT
. TRBJ1-3 15 . TRBV7-6 CASSDRISSGNTIYF TGTGCCAGCAGCGACAGGATATCCTCTGGAAACACCATATATTTT
. TRBJ1-1 11 . TRBV30 CAWSHRETAFF TGTGCCTGGAGCCACAGGGAGACGGCTTTCTTT
. TRBJ2-7 13 . TRBV3-1/TRBV3-2 CASSQGINYEQYF TGTGCCAGCAGCCAAGGGATTAACTACGAGCAGTACTTC
TRBD2 TRBJ2-1 15 . TRBV9 CASSDLAGAYNEQFF TGTGCCAGCAGCGACCTAGCGGGAGCCTACAATGAGCAGTTCTTC
. TRBJ1-1 13 once TRBV12-3/TRBV12-4 CASSFHQGREAFF TGTGCCAGCAGTTTTCACCAGGGCAGAGAAGCTTTCTTT
TRBD2 TRBJ2-4 16 . TRBV27 CASSHFSGLAKNIQYF TGTGCCAGCAGCCATTTTAGCGGGTTAGCCAAAAACATTCAGTACTTC